This T cell receptor (beta chain) comes out of a study of blood T cells in healthy people across ages. Turning to the study itself: Template switching caught about one barcoded beta molecule for each two T cells.

This CDR3 contains 15 residues. The V gene end was trimmed by 0 bases and the J gene end by 13 bases; junction bases not matched to a gene: 12. Germline CDR1 and CDR2: LGHDT and YNNKEL (reference sequence). The second PCR ran about 7 to 12 cycles with a sample-barcoded 5' primer and J-beta primers. TCRdb recomputed calls from the 5' RACE reads with MiXCR, one row per CDR3 protein. This table has over a million distinct CDR3 sequences, under 55% appearing once. Input material: blood. The rearrangement links TRBV3-1 to TRBJ2-1, with 7 bases that match TRBD2. The receptor was derived from a woman in her late teens or twenties in good health. CDR3 DNA sequence: TGTGCCAGCAGCCAAGAGGGAGGGTTTGGAGAGACCCAGTTCTTC. It encodes CASSQEGGFGETQFF.